Presented here are 3 T cell receptor beta chains from one specimen sequenced in a study of blood T cell repertoires in COVID-19. Sequencing used immunoSEQ multiplex PCR; TCRdb keeps in-frame clones, though not all of them. The table lists some 260,000 clones, roughly 83% of them singletons. Source material: peripheral blood. The receptor set was obtained from an elderly man with acute or convalescent COVID-19.

This chain joins TRBV3-1 (or the pseudogene TRBV3-2) and TRBJ2-1, with TRBD2 matching 7 bases. Losses at the gene ends were 4 bases for V and 2 bases for J; bases not matched to a gene: 5. There are 15 residues in the CDR3. CDR1 LGHDT and CDR2 YNNKEL come from the germline V gene (reference sequence). In nucleotides, the CDR3 is TGTGCCAGCAGCCCTAGCGGACTTACCTACAATGAGCAGTTCTTC. The encoded protein is CASSPSGLTYNEQFF.

The chain joins TRBV30 to TRBJ2-7; TRBD1 matches at 11 bases. The CDR3 extends over 14 amino acids. Germline CDR1 GTSNPN, CDR2 SVGIG (reference sequence). J gave up 5 bases and V 2 bases, and 5 bases lay outside the gene matches. CDR3 sequence (DNA): TGTGCCTGGAGTTCCCTGGGACAGGGGGACGAGCAGTACTTC. Translated: CAWSSLGQGDEQYF.

J is TRBJ2-1 and V is TRBV5-1; 9 nucleotides line up with TRBD1. With 0 bases clipped from V and 7 bases from J, the junction kept 8 bases outside the gene matches. This CDR3 contains 16 residues. Germline assignment: CDR1 SGHRS and CDR2 YFSETQ. The CDR3 sequence is CASSLAGTGYVNEQFF. The CDR3 DNA reads as TGCGCCAGCAGCTTGGCCGGGACAGGGTATGTGAATGAGCAGTTCTTC.